This entry lists 24 T cell receptor beta chains sequenced from one sample in a study of T cell clusters in autoimmune cytopenias. Each sample's input was about 270 ng genomic DNA, 40,000 or so genome equivalents. TRB was amplified by touch-down multiplex PCR, primer pools A and B combined. TCRdb reprocessed the multiplex PCR reads, keeping one entry per CDR3 protein, no DNA. Seen in this sample are several thousand distinct CDR3 sequences; the ten most common clones hold approximately 53%. This same sample was also taken into another study, of T cell repertoires in aging, cancer and after chemotherapy.

Specimen: peripheral blood. The origin of the receptors is a human donor in good health.

The V gene is TRBV6-1, the J gene TRBJ1-4; without DNA, the TCRdb call of TRBD1 cannot be checked. This CDR3 is 12 amino acids long. Per germline, CDR1 MNHNS and CDR2 SASEGT. The CDR3: CASRQGQEKLFF.

The chain combines TRBV12-3 or TRBV12-4 with TRBJ2-2; TCRdb returns TRBD2, unconfirmable since there is no DNA. The CDR3 is made up of 16 amino acids. This CDR3 reads CASSLVREWDTGELFF.

The J gene is TRBJ1-2, the V gene TRBV15. Germline V lookup: CDR1 LNHNV, CDR2 YYDKDF (reference sequence). The CDR3 extends over 13 amino acids. CDR3: CATSRDAERGYTF.

The gene calls are TRBV6-5 and TRBJ1-2; TCRdb outputs TRBD1, but without DNA this stays unchecked. Germline CDR1 MNHEY, CDR2 SVGAGI. CDR3 length: 17 amino acids. The CDR3 loop is CASSYSISGTEIYGYTF.

The chain recombines TRBV29-1 with TRBJ2-1. Germline lookup yields CDR1 SQVTM and CDR2 ANQGSEA. This CDR3 region has 12 residues. The CDR3 protein is CSGRTSYNEQFF.

This chain links TRBV6-2 or TRBV6-3 with TRBJ2-7. Germline values: CDR1 MNHEY, CDR2 SVGEGT. This CDR3 has 13 residues. This CDR3 is CASSYYHPDEQYF.

The chain carries TRBV30 and TRBJ2-2; the D gene TCRdb calls, TRBD1, cannot be checked with no DNA. Per the germline V gene, CDR1 is GTSNPN and CDR2 is SVGIG (reference sequence). The CDR3 contains 14 residues. This CDR3 reads CALGRGQGSGELFF.

This CDR3 reads CATSDTREEQYF. This chain connects TRBV24-1 to TRBJ2-7; no DNA is available, so the TRBD2 call from TCRdb remains unchecked. The germline CDR1 and CDR2 sequences are KGHDR and SFDVKD. This CDR3 spans 12 amino acids.

V gene TRBV6-2 or TRBV6-3 combines with J gene TRBJ1-1; TCRdb's D call of TRBD1 is untestable without DNA. The CDR3 spans 16 residues. Germline-derived CDR1 and CDR2 are MNHEY and SVGEGT. CDR3: CASSYSPHRTNTEAFF.

CDR3 protein: CASSYPTGKVFYKQYF. The chain employs TRBV6-2 or TRBV6-3 and TRBJ2-7; TCRdb's assignment of TRBD1 cannot be checked, as there is no DNA. This CDR3 contains 16 residues. Germline V gene sequence: CDR1 MNHEY, CDR2 SVGEGT.

This chain links TRBV19 with TRBJ1-6. CDR3 size: 13 residues. Per the germline V gene, CDR1 is LNHDA and CDR2 is SQIVND (reference sequence). CDR3 region: CASSIVDRSPLHF.

In terms of frequency, this clonotype is medium-sized. The chain has TRBV29-1 and TRBJ2-5; without DNA, the TCRdb call of TRBD1 cannot be checked. This CDR3 spans 16 amino acids. Germline lookup yields CDR1 SQVTM and CDR2 ANQGSEA. The CDR3 spells CSVEMVRTGARETQYF.

This clonotype ranks as medium-sized in terms of frequency. This CDR3 reads CATSRDVAREQFF. The chain uses TRBV15 and TRBJ2-1. The CDR3 sequence is 13 residues long. Germline lookup yields CDR1 LNHNV and CDR2 YYDKDF (reference sequence).

V is TRBV27 and J is TRBJ2-7; TCRdb's D call of TRBD1 is untestable without DNA. Per germline, CDR1 MNHEY and CDR2 SMNVEV (reference sequence). This CDR3 spans 16 amino acids. The CDR3 here is CASSSGQSRSSYEQYF.

CDR3 amino acids: CASSYIRDEQFF. J is TRBJ2-1 and V is TRBV6-6. This CDR3 region has 12 residues. The germline CDR1 and CDR2 sequences are MNHNY and SVGAGI (reference sequence).

This chain uses TRBV19 with TRBJ2-6; TCRdb's assignment of TRBD1 cannot be checked, as there is no DNA. The germline V gene has CDR1 LNHDA and CDR2 SQIVND (reference sequence). This CDR3 is 17 amino acids long. The CDR3 sequence is CASSMDGRQGGANVLTF.

The chain has TRBV15 and TRBJ2-1; the TRBD2 assignment by TCRdb is unverifiable without DNA. The CDR3 runs 16 residues. Germline assignment: CDR1 LNHNV and CDR2 YYDKDF (reference sequence). This CDR3 reads CATSREPGLAGREQFF.

J is TRBJ2-1 and V is TRBV5-4. The germline CDR1 and CDR2 sequences are SGHNT and YYREEE (reference sequence). The CDR3 has 13 residues. This chain's CDR3 is CASSPWTNNEQFF.

The CDR3 loop is CSVDQGASVRKGSTDTQYF. The chain uses TRBV29-1 and TRBJ2-3; TCRdb outputs TRBD1, but without DNA this stays unchecked. Per germline, CDR1 SQVTM and CDR2 ANQGSEA. The CDR3 is made up of 19 amino acids.

V is TRBV6-5 and J is TRBJ2-3; TCRdb designates TRBD2, a call that cannot be tested without DNA. CDR1 MNHEY and CDR2 SVGAGI come from the germline V gene. The CDR3 totals 12 residues. CDR3 residues: CASSYSGDTQYF.

The chain has TRBV5-4 and TRBJ2-5; TCRdb proposes TRBD1, but this gene call is untestable without DNA. Looked up from germline, CDR1 is SGHNT and CDR2 is YYREEE (reference sequence). The CDR3 totals 16 residues. The CDR3: CASSPRQGTPQETQYF.

The chain uses TRBV30 and TRBJ2-4; TCRdb returns TRBD1, unconfirmable since there is no DNA. The CDR3 consists of 18 residues. Per germline, CDR1 GTSNPN and CDR2 SVGIG (reference sequence). CDR3 in amino acids: CAWSVYVGTGRNQNIQYF. Using reference TRBV30 and TRBJ2-4 for the parts outside the CDR3, the full variable domain is SQTIHQWPATLVQPVGSPLSLECTVEGTSNPNLYWYRQAAGRGLQLLFYSVGIGQISSEVPQNLSASRPQDRQFILSSKKLLLSDSGFYLCAWSVYVGTGRNQNIQYFGAGTRLSVL.

This chain joins TRBV12-3 or TRBV12-4 and TRBJ2-7; the TRBD1 assignment by TCRdb is unverifiable without DNA. The CDR3 contains 13 residues. CDR3 sequence: CASSFRQGRQQYF.

The chain uses TRBV18 and TRBJ2-7. The CDR3 has 12 residues. CDR1 is KGHSH, CDR2 LQKENI, per germline. The CDR3: CASSPDQYEQYF. Supplemented by reference TRBV18 and TRBJ2-7, the full variable domain reads NAGVMQNPRHLVRRRGQEARLRCSPMKGHSHVYWYRQLPEEGLKFMVYLQKENIIDESGMPKERFSAEFPKEGPSILRIQQVVRGDSAAYFCASSPDQYEQYFGPGTRLTVT.